This section outlines one T cell receptor beta chain sequence together with its context. The clone's antigen remains unknown. No base qualities exist here, and no much larger clone lies one base off it. These data belong to a study of cytomegalovirus exposure and HLA in healthy donors (dated by TCRdb to about 2017). Broadly, across the study: An earlier analysis of approximately 640 of the donors reported roughly 270 Gb of sequence data and 117 million unique TCR beta sequences from about 179 million T cells. Every discovery cohort repertoire had been produced on one sequencing platform. Across approximately 400 genotyped donors of the cohort, an average of about 200,000 unique TCR beta nucleotide sequences per donor were sequenced, and roughly 20% of those sequences were non-productive. A later genetic analysis took genome-wide SNP genotypes for about 55% of the roughly 700 donors and used that subset as a discovery cohort. A later analysis re-examined previously published TCR beta repertoires from roughly 650 donors and added high-resolution HLA genotyping to investigate patterns of TCR occurrence. Roughly 5 DR-DQ haplotypes were handled as single units for association and clustering because linkage in the cohort was strong. An earlier analysis of a few hundred of the donors applied high-throughput TCR beta sequencing to assess whether each TCR beta V gene segment acted as functional or pseudogenic. The genetic ancestry cluster associated with self-reported Caucasian donors included over 65% of the approximately 400 genotyped donors. To predict cytomegalovirus infection status, the study brought together high-throughput TCR immunosequencing, statistical association of individual TCRs with disease status, and machine learning. Donor age, sex, ethnicity and CMV serostatus were compiled together with the repertoire data. The aim of the study was to test whether cataloging public T cell receptors could identify signatures of past pathogen exposure. Both class I and class II loci were covered by HLA typing, at four-digit resolution. The later analysis used no new phenotypic data to find candidate immune exposures, relying instead on TCR beta sequences and their occurrence across donors. Around 330 gigabases of sequencing data and around 85 million unique TCR sequences made up an early release that covered under 750 HLA-typed donors. Using immunosequencing, the study profiled T cell repertoires from fewer than 850 subjects and related those repertoires to cytomegalovirus serostatus. The number of donors typed differed by locus, with 629-630 for A, B, C, DRB1 and DQB1, more than 500 for DQA1, over 600 for DPA1, and 400 to 490 for DPB1. Along with the roughly 710-subject first cohort, a separate validation cohort of approximately 110 different subjects was used. Paper-wide results and their limitations: In this cohort, only TCR beta chains were sequenced, and detectable features were limited by the absence of alpha or paired-chain data. An association between a missense DCLRE1C variant and V-gene and J-gene trimming of TCR beta chains was found in a later genetic analysis and replicated in an independent cohort. Immune exposure information for the cohort was limited to CMV serostatus. Because counts were too low, roughly 18 rarely observed V segments, including chromosome 9 orphons, were left out of the earlier analysis of a few hundred of the donors. In a later analysis, the rate of TCR association differed among HLA loci, with DRB1 alleles having the most associated TCRs and HLA-C alleles having the fewest. Linkage disequilibrium might explain the correlated functional status among segregating V segments, but an unknown experimental factor could not be excluded. Assigning TCR associations to individual alleles was difficult when HLA alleles, especially DR and DQ, strongly co-occurred. A later analysis reported that several top co-occurrence clusters appeared linked to parvovirus B19, influenza, CMV and Epstein-Barr virus. Compared with the roughly 670-donor mean, donors in an Asian-associated ancestry cluster had fewer N-insertions in productive TCRs, according to a later genetic analysis. Some IMGT-functional V segments, including TRBV6-2 and TRBV6-3, could not be distinguished by the 87-base-pair reads and were therefore excluded. Because HLA typing was missing for some donors at each locus, association tests included only the typed subset. In vitro tests confirmed that three of the cytomegalovirus-associated TCR beta chains recognize cytomegalovirus antigens. Most CMV-associated TCR beta chains appeared to be HLA-restricted in a later analysis, and the HLA associations seemed to be driven largely by CMV exposure. In a later analysis, some 17,000 TCR beta sequences were associated with specific HLA alleles at a false discovery rate of 0.05. Most TCR sequences were observed very rarely across donors, whereas some public TCRs were present in many individuals. According to the authors, the approach could potentially be generalized to other disease states and immunological phenotypes. The classifier was reported to diagnose cytomegalovirus status with high specificity and sensitivity in both the original cohort and the validation cohort. A cluster of highly shared sequence variants was judged likely to represent a technical artifact of the sequencing pipeline. In a later analysis, HLA-associated TCR beta chains were found to be more clonally expanded and to have lower generation probabilities than equally common non-associated chains. Presence/absence analyses assumed roughly uniform sequencing depth across donors, an assumption that may not hold. The study listed approximately 150 TCR beta chains as associated with cytomegalovirus. A further reported finding was that TCR beta sequences accurately predicted the HLA-A and HLA-B alleles for most subjects in the first cohort. In an earlier analysis of around 600 of the donors, most TCR beta V segments were observed in productive rearrangements about 87% or about 30% of the time, broadly matching IMGT annotations.

V was cut back by 4 bases and J by 7 bases, leaving a gap of 15 bases between them. The CDR3 covers 13 residues, taking in both the cysteine and the phenylalanine. The kept DNA is CDR3 alone, 39 bases in frame from the first base. Based on the germline V gene, the CDR1 and CDR2 sequences are SGHRS and YFSETQ. The cohort comprised approximately 700 healthy bone marrow donors. At the time of sampling, all cohort members were nominally healthy, though unrecorded immune exposures were likely present. The donor was CMV seronegative and was included in the group of about 400 seronegative cohort members. Each donor provided a peripheral blood sample, and peripheral blood mononuclear cells were used for TCR beta sequencing. The Qiagen DNeasy Blood Extraction Kit was used to extract genomic DNA from the blood cell samples. The library was made by the immunoSEQ multiplex PCR assay. A mixture of 60 forward primers for TCR Vbeta segments and 13 reverse primers for TCR Jbeta segments was used in the multiplex PCR. The CDR3 region of rearranged TCR beta genes was amplified from genomic DNA with a multiplex PCR assay. Amplified TCR beta libraries were sequenced as 87-base-pair reads on the Illumina HiSeq System. The authors processed their data as follows. Across the 600 to 700 repertoires, a later analysis counted about 81 million unique TCR beta chains, around 11 million of which were shared by at least two donors. To remove PCR and sequencing errors, raw reads were error-corrected and collapsed into unique sequences using a nearest-neighbor algorithm that merged closely related sequences. CDR3 sequences were aligned to IMGT reference sequences to assign V, D and J gene segments. For a sequence to be retained, a match of at least six nucleotides was required to both a V gene segment and a J gene segment. Rearrangements were called productive when the CDR3 lacked stop codons and stayed in frame with V and J; all others were non-productive. Following IMGT convention, CDR3 was defined as the stretch from the second conserved V-encoded cysteine up to the conserved J-encoded phenylalanine. In an earlier analysis of 550 to 650 of the donors, sequences lacking an unambiguous match to a single V gene segment were excluded. An earlier analysis of over 450 of the donors classified V segments as functional when productive rearrangements were above 56.7% and as segregating when the standard deviation between donors was above 5%. To diagnose cytomegalovirus status from the catalog of TCR beta chain sequences, a statistical classification framework was built. V and J gene assignment, in a later analysis, came from comparing TCR nucleotide sequences with IMGT/GENE-DB human TR gene sequences. The TCRdist pipeline was used in a later analysis to assign CDR3 sequences and most-parsimonious VDJ recombination scenarios. In a later analysis, each TCR beta chain was defined by its CDR3 amino acid sequence together with its V-gene family, and reads lacking a unique V-gene family were excluded. In a later analysis, a few hundred highly shared, low-generation-probability nucleotide sequences were removed to address suspected cross-contamination and a sequencing artifact. In a later analysis, a clonal expansion index was calculated for each public chain from normalized within-repertoire ranks of inferred template counts. In a later analysis, generation probabilities were computed with a VDJ recombination model fitted to out-of-frame rearrangements, and the resulting probabilities were checked against IGoR. In a later analysis, hypergeometric tests were used to score TCR-TCR, TCR-HLA and TCR-CMV co-occurrence, with a repertoire-size bias correction applied to TCR pairs. A later analysis estimated false discovery rates by permuting HLA or CMV assignments 20 times. In a later analysis, co-occurring TCRs were grouped using DBSCAN, and TCRdist sequence similarity was added for clustering within HLA-allele-positive subsets. Repertoires with fewer than 30,000 or more than 120,000 public chains were left out of co-occurrence clustering, as were five repertoires with anomalous nucleotide sharing. TCRdb provides this immuneACCESS table in a form limited to in-frame rearrangements. Some clones are lacking; in checked studies, under half of them reflect an unresolved V gene, and why the rest are absent is not known. The DNA gave D and trimming, while V, J and clone size come from that table. In all, the sample holds around 190,000 clones, and 86% of those were seen once. The top ten clones comprise around 0.34% of the sample.

Source material: PBMCs. Recombination joined TRBV5-1 with TRBJ2-7; the D gene is perhaps TRBD2, from 6 matching bases. The sequence came from a woman in her thirties in good health and CMV-seronegative. The sequenced DNA is TGCGCCAGCAGCAGCGGGCCCCCGGGGGAGCAGTACTTC. Translated, this gives CASSSGPPGEQYF.